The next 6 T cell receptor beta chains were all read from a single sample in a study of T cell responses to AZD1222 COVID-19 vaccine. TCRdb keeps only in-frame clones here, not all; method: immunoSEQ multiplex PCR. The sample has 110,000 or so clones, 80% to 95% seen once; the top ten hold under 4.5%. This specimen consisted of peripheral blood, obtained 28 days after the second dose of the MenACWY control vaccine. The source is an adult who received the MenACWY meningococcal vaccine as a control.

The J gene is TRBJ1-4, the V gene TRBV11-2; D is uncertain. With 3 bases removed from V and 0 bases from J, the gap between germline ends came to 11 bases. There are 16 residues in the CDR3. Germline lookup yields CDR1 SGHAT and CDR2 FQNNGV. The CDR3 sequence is CASSFLGPATNEKLFF. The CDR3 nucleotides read TGTGCCAGCAGCTTTCTCGGCCCTGCAACTAATGAAAAACTGTTTTTT.

The CDR3 DNA follows: TGTGCCAGCAGCTTAGTAGCCCGGGGTTCCTACGAGCAGTACTTC. Translation gives CASSLVARGSYEQYF. The rearrangement uses TRBV7-2 and TRBJ2-7; TRBD2 might be the D (5 bases). Germline V gene lookup returns CDR1 SGHTA and CDR2 FQGNSA. The CDR3 runs 15 residues. Between the trimmed V and J ends, which lost 1 base and 1 base, there was a span of 11 bases.

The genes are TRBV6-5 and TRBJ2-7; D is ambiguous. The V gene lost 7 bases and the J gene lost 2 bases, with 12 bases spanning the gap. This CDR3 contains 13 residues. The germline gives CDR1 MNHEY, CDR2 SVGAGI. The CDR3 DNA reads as TGTGCCAGCATCGCAACAGTGGCCTACGAGCAGTACTTC. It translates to CASIATVAYEQYF.

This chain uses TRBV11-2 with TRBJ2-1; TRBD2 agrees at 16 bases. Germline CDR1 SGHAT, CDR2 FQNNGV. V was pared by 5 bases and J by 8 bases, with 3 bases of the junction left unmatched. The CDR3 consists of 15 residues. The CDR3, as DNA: TGTGCCAGCAGCCAGGGACTAGCGGGAGGGGATGAGCAGTTCTTC. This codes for CASSQGLAGGDEQFF.

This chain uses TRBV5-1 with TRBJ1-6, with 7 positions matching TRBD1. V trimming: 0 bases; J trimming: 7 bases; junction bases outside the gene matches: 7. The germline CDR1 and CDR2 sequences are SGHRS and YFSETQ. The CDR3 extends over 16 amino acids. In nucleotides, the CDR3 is TGCGCCAGCAGCTTGGCAGGGGGACAAGTCAATTCACCCCTCCACTTT. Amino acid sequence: CASSLAGGQVNSPLHF.

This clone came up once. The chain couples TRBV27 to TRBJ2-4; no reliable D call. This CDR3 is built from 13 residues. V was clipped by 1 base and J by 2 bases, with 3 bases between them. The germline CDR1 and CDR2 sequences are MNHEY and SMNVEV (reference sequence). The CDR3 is CASSLYSKNIQYF. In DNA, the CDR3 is TGTGCCAGCAGTTTATATTCCAAAAACATTCAGTACTTC.